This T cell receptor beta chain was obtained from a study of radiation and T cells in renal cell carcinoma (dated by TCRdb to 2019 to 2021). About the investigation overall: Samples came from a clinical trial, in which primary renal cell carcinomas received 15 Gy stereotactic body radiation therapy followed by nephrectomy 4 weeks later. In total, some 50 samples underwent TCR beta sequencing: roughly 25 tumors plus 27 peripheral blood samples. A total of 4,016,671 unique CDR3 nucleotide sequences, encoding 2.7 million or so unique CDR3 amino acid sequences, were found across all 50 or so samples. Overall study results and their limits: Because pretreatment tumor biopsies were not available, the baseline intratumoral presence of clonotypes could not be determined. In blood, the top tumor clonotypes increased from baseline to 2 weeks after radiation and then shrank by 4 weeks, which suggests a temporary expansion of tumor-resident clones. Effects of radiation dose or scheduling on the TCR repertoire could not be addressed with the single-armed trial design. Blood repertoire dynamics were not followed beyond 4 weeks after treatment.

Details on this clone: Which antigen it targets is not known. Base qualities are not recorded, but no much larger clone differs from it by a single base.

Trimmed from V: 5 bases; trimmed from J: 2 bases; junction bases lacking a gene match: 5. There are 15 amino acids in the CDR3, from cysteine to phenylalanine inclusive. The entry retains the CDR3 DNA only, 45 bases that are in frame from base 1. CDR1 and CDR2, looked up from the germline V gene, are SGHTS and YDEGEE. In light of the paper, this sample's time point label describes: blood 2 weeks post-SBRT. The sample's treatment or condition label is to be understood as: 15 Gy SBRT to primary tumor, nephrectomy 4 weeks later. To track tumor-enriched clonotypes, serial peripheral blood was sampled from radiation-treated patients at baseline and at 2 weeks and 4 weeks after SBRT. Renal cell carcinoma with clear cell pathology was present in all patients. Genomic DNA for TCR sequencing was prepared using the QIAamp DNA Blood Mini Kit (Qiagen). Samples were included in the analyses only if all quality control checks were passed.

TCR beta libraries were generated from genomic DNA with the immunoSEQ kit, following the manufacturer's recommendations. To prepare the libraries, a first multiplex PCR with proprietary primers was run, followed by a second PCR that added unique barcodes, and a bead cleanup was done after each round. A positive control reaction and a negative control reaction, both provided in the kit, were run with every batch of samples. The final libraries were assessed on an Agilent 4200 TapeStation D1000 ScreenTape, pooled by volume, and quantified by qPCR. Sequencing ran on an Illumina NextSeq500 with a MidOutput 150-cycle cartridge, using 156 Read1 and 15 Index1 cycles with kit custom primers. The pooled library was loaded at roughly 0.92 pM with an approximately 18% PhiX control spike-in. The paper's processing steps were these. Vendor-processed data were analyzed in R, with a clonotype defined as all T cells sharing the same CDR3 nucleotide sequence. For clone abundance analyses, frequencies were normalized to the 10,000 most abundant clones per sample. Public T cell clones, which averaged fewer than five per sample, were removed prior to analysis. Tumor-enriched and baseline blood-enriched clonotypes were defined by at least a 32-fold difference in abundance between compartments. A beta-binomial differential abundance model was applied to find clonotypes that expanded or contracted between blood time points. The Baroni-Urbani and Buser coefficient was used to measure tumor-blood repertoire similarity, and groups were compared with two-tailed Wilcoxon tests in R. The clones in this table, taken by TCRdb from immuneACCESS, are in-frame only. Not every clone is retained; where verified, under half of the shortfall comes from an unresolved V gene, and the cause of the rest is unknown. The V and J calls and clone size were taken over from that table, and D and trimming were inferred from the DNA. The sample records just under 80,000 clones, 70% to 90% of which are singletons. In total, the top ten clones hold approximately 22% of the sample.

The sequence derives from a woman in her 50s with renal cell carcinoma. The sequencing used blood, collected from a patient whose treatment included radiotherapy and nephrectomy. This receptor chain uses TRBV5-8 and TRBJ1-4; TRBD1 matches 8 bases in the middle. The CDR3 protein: CASSRTGFTNEKLFF. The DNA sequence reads TGTGCCAGCAGTCGGACAGGGTTCACTAATGAAAAACTGTTTTTT.